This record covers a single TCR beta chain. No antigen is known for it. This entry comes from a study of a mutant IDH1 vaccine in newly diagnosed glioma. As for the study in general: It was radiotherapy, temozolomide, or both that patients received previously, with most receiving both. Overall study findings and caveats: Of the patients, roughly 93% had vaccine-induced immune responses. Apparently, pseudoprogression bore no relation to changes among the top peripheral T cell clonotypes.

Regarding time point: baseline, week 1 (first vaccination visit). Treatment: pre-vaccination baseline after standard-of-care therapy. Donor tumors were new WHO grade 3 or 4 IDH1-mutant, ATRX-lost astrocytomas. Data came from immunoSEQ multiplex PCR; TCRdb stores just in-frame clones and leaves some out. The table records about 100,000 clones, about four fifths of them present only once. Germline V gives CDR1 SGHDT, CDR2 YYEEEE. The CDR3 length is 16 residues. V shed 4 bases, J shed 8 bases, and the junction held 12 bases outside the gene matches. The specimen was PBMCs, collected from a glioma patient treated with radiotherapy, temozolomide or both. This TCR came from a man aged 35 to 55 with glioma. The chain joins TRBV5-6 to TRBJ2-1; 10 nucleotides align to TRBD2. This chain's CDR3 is CASSVLQRGGQDEQFF. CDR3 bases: TGTGCCAGCAGCGTACTACAGCGGGGGGGCCAGGATGAGCAGTTCTTC.